A selection of T cell receptor beta chains follows, all from one sample in a study of identical twins. TCRdb fed the 5' RACE reads into MiXCR, producing one record per CDR3 protein. This sample has approximately 890,000 distinct CDR3 sequences, with 9% to 15% found just once. Another study also made use of these data, one on yellow fever vaccine responses in identical twins.

What was sequenced was PBMCs. The receptors come from a woman aged 18-30 years in good health. The CDR3 runs from the conserved cysteine through the conserved F or W. The order of the fields is D gene, J gene, clone size, V gene, CDR3 length, CDR3 protein, CDR3 DNA. The D gene is left open where the match is weak. Size values are once, few and many counts, or a class for expanded clones, and some rows have none.

.	TRBJ2-2	once	TRBV12-2	18	CASRLVRGQRWNTGELFF	TGTGCAAGTCGCTTAGTTCGGGGACAGAGGTGGAACACCGGGGAGCTGTTTTTT
.	TRBJ2-2	.	TRBV20-1	15	CSARDGLAFTGELFF	TGCAGTGCTAGAGATGGGCTAGCGTTCACCGGGGAGCTGTTTTTT
.	TRBJ1-1	few	TRBV3-1	13	CASSQDSRVSAIF	TGTGCCAGCAGCCAAGATAGTAGGGTGAGTGCTATCTTT
.	TRBJ1-1	.	TRBV7-9	16	CASSLQRQLRGTEAFF	TGTGCCAGCAGCCTCCAGAGACAGCTGCGGGGCACTGAAGCTTTCTTT
TRBD2	TRBJ2-5	many	TRBV29-1	14	CSVGGRVSQETQYF	TGCAGCGTTGGCGGGAGGGTCTCCCAAGAGACCCAGTACTTC
TRBD1	TRBJ2-3	.	TRBV3-1	14	CASSQEPGQKGQYF	TGTGCCAGCAGCCAAGAACCGGGACAGAAGGGGCAGTATTTT
.	TRBJ2-1	few	TRBV18	14	CASSPNGEWNEQFF	TGTGCCAGCTCACCGAACGGAGAGTGGAATGAGCAGTTCTTC
.	TRBJ2-1	.	TRBV20-1	15	CSARDRRGRDNEQFF	TGCAGTGCTAGAGATAGGAGGGGGCGCGACAATGAGCAGTTCTTC
TRBD2	TRBJ2-5	.	TRBV9	15	CASSVEWEGRETQYF	TGTGCCAGCAGCGTAGAATGGGAGGGGCGCGAGACCCAGTACTTC
.	TRBJ2-4	many	TRBV7-9	13	CASSPDVVDIQYF	TGTGCCAGCAGCCCTGATGTCGTAGACATTCAGTACTTC
.	TRBJ2-4	few	TRBV20-1	13	CSAMRGGKNIQYF	TGCAGTGCTATGAGGGGAGGCAAAAACATTCAGTACTTC
TRBD2	TRBJ2-2	.	TRBV2	19	CACRATSGVYPTRRGELFF	TGTGCCTGCAGAGCGACTAGCGGGGTCTATCCTACACGTAGGGGGGAGCTGTTTTTT
TRBD1	TRBJ1-2	few	TRBV5-4	14	CASSLVGQVYGYTF	TGTGCCAGCAGCTTGGTGGGACAGGTATATGGCTACACCTTC
.	TRBJ2-3	few	TRBV6-4	15	CASSDGESATDTQYF	TGTGCCAGCAGTGACGGTGAGAGCGCCACAGATACGCAGTATTTT
.	TRBJ2-2	few	TRBV5-5	15	CASSHRGTDTGELFF	TGTGCCAGCAGCCACCGCGGGACCGACACCGGGGAGCTGTTTTTT
.	TRBJ2-1	few	TRBV29-1	12	CSVEWLLNEQFF	TGCAGCGTTGAGTGGCTTCTCAATGAGCAGTTCTTC
.	TRBJ2-1	many	TRBV20-1	14	CSAISGSSYNEQFF	TGCAGTGCTATTTCTGGAAGCTCCTACAATGAGCAGTTCTTC
.	TRBJ2-3	.	TRBV20-1	15	CSAPMTDTSTDTQYF	TGCAGTGCTCCAATGACGGATACTAGCACAGATACGCAGTATTTT
.	TRBJ1-5	many	TRBV4-1	15	CASSQVIGQIQPQHF	TGCGCCAGCAGCCAAGTGATAGGACAGATTCAGCCCCAGCATTTT
.	TRBJ1-1	few	TRBV7-9	14	CASSYKGLNTEAFF	TGTGCCAGCAGCTATAAAGGGTTGAACACTGAAGCTTTCTTT
TRBD2	TRBJ2-7	.	TRBV28	15	CASSLIASGKYEQYF	TGTGCCAGCAGTTTGATCGCTAGCGGGAAATACGAGCAGTACTTC
.	TRBJ2-4	.	TRBV29-1	14	CSVESGSGRGIQYF	TGCAGCGTTGAATCTGGCAGTGGTAGGGGCATTCAGTACTTC